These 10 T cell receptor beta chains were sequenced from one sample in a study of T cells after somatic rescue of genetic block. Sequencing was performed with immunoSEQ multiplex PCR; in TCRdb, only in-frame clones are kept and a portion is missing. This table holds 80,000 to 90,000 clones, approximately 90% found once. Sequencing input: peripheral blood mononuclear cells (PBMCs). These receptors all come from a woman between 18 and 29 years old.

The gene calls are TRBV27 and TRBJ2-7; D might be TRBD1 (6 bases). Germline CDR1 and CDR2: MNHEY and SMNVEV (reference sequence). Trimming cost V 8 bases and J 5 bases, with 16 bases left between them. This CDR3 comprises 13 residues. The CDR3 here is CASRPQGTHEQYF. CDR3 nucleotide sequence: TGTGCCAGCCGACCTCAGGGGACCCACGAGCAGTACTTC.

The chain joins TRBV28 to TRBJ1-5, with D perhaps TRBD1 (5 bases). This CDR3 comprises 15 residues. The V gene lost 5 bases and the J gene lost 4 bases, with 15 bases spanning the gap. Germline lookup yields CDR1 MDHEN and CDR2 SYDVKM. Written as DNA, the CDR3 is TGTGCCAGCAGTCCCAAGGGACTGGGGAATCAGCCCCAGCATTTT. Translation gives CASSPKGLGNQPQHF.

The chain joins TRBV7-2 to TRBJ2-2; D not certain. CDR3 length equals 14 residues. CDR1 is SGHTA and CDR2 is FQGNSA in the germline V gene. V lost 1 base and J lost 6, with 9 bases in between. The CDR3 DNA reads TGTGCCAGCAGCTTAGAGACAAGGTCCGGGGAGCTGTTTTTT. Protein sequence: CASSLETRSGELFF.

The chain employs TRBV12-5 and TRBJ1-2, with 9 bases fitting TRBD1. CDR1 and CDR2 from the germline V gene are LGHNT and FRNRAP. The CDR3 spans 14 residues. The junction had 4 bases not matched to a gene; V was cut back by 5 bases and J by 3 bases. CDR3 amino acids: CASGPWTGDYGYTF. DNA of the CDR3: TGTGCTAGTGGTCCCTGGACAGGGGACTATGGCTACACCTTC. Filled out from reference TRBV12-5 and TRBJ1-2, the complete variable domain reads DARVTQTPRHKVTEMGQEVTMRCQPILGHNTVFWYRQTMMQGLELLAYFRNRAPLDDSGMPKDRFSAEMPDATLATLKIQPSEPRDSAVYFCASGPWTGDYGYTFGSGTRLTVV.

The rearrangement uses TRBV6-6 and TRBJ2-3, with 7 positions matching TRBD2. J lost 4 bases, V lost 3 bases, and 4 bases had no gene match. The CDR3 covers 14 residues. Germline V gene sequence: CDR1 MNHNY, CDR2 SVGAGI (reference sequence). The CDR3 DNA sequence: TGTGCCAGCAGTTATTACGGGAGGTCAGATACGCAGTATTTT. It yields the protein CASSYYGRSDTQYF.

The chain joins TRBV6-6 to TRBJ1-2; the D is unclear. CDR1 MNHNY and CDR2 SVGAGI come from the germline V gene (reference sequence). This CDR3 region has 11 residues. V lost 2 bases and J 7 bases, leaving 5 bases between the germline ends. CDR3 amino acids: CASSYPGGYTF. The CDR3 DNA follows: TGTGCCAGCAGTTACCCAGGTGGCTACACCTTC.

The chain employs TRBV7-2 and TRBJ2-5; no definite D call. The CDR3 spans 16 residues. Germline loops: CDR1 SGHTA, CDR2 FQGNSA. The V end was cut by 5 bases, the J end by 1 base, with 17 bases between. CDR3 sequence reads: CASSPDIFHPQETQYF. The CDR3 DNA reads TGTGCCAGCAGCCCAGATATATTCCACCCCCAAGAGACCCAGTACTTC. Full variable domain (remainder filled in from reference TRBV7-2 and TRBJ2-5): GAGVSQSPSNKVTEKGKDVELRCDPISGHTALYWYRQSLGQGLEFLIYFQGNSAPDKSGLPSDRFSAERTGGSVSTLTIQRTQQEDSAVYLCASSPDIFHPQETQYFGPGTRLLVL.

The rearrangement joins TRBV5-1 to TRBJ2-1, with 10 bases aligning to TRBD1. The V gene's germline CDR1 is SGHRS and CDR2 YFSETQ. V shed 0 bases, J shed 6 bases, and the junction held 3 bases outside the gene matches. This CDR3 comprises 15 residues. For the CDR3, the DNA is TGCGCCAGCAGCTTGGAGGGACAGGGGTTCAATGAGCAGTTCTTC. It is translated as CASSLEGQGFNEQFF.

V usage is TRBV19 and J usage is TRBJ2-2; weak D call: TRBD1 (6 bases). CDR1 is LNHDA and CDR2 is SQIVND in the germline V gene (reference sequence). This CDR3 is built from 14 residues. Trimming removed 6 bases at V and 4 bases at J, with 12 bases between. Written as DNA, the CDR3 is TGTGCCAGTAGGGGGCAGGGGAGCACCGGGGAGCTGTTTTTT. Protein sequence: CASRGQGSTGELFF.

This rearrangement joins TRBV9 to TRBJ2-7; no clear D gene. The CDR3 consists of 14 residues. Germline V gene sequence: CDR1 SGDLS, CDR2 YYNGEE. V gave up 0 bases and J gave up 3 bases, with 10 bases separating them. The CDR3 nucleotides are TGTGCCAGCAGCGTAGGTGTTAGTAGCTACGAGCAGTACTTC. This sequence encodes CASSVGVSSYEQYF.